Included here is one T cell receptor beta chain sequence, with context. Its antigen has not been determined. Base qualities are not at hand, and no much larger clone is one base apart. V is pruned by 3 bases and J by 8 bases, leaving 8 bases of the junction without a gene match. Based on the germline V gene, the CDR1 and CDR2 sequences are SGDLS and YYNGEE. Reading from cysteine to phenylalanine, the CDR3 counts 15 amino acids. Only the CDR3 portion is preserved as DNA: 45 bases, with reading frame beginning at the first base. The immunoSEQ Assay, a bias-controlled multiplex PCR, was used to amplify TCRbeta CDR3 regions from genomic DNA. As for the authors' bioinformatics: Within the assay, amplification of reference gene primers was used to estimate how many nucleated cells each sample contained. Sequence reads were collapsed and filtered to measure the absolute abundance of every unique TCRbeta CDR3 rearrangement. For each sample, productive Simpson clonality was calculated as the square root of Simpson's diversity index across productive rearrangements. In its TCRdb copy, this immuneACCESS table keeps in-frame sequences only and misses some clones. Where compared with another copy, unresolved V genes explain less than half of these, and the others have no known cause. For V, J and clone size, that table is used; D and trimming come from the DNA. The sample profile shows fewer than 250,000 clones; 85% of them were found once. The leading ten clones occupy about 0.95% of the sample.

These data are taken from a study of blood T cell repertoires in COVID-19 (TCRdb year 2020). Looking at the study overall: Collaborator samples came from the United States, Italy and Spain and covered acute and convalescent phases of COVID-19. The material from the prospective study consisted of cDNA or gDNA derived from T cells, B-cell-depleted T cells, or PBMCs. The dataset comprised deeply sampled blood TCRbeta repertoires from subjects exposed to, actively infected with, or recovered from COVID-19. A freely available public database, intended as a resource for researchers studying the immune response to SARS-CoV-2, is where the repertoires were released. The samples were drawn from two sources: the first 160 participants of the ongoing ImmuneRACE study, and 1,200 or so subjects contributed by 6 global collaborators. A de-identified subject ID, COVID-19 status, age in years and sex were almost always included in the sample metadata. Where available, HLA class I and class II types were taken from metadata supplied by the sample provider and were not determined by assay-based typing.

Results and caveats for the whole study, not just this receptor: Clinical and demographic metadata were provided uncurated, with the amount varying by source and participant.

One collaborating source in Seattle enrolled patients during active infection and followed them longitudinally through the course of disease. Whole blood was collected in K2EDTA tubes by collaborating institutions according to the institutions' own protocols. For TCRbeta analysis, collaborator samples were shipped as frozen whole blood, as isolated PBMCs, or as DNA extracted from either sample type. This TCR derives from a man in his 60s with COVID-19, enrolled during active disease. Sequencing was done on a sample of peripheral blood. Recombination connected TRBV9 to TRBJ2-1; 10 nucleotides in the junction match TRBD1. The CDR3 sequence is CASSATGQGFDEQFF. In nucleotide form, the sequence is TGTGCCAGCAGCGCAACGGGACAGGGGTTCGATGAGCAGTTCTTC.